This T cell receptor (beta chain) was sequenced in a study of CD8 T cells in Susac syndrome. J was trimmed by 2 bases and V by 9 bases; bases with no gene match: 3. Germline V gene sequence: CDR1 KGHDR, CDR2 SFDVKD. The CDR3 has 13 amino acids. Reverse transcription of roughly 0.5 to 1 ug RNA was performed with random hexamers. TCRdb re-derived calls from the immunoSEQ multiplex PCR reads in MiXCR, one entry per CDR3 protein. The sample yields about 180,000 distinct CDR3 sequences, 95% seen once. It was negative isolation that provided the CD8+ and CD4+ T cells, whereas TEMRA cells were enriched by FACS.

The sample consisted of CD4+ T cells from PBMCs. The source is a human donor with multiple sclerosis. V is TRBV24-1 and J is TRBJ2-1; 7 positions agree with TRBD1. For the CDR3, the DNA is TGTGCCACCGAGGGACAGCCCTACAATGAGCAGTTCTTC. This translates into CATEGQPYNEQFF.